These 17 T cell receptor beta chains share one sample of origin, sequenced in a study of OX40 agonist ivuxolimab in advanced cancers. Sequencing was performed with immunoSEQ multiplex PCR; in TCRdb, only in-frame clones are kept and a portion is missing. The sample contains some 27,000 clones, 70% to 90% of which appear only once. This specimen consisted of CD4+ or CD8+ T cells sorted from blood, obtained in a trial of the OX40 agonist ivuxolimab. The receptors come from an adult with an advanced solid tumor such as melanoma, head and neck, liver or kidney cancer.

V usage is TRBV7-2 and J usage is TRBJ2-1; possibly TRBD1 or TRBD2 for D (5 bases each). The V gene's germline CDR1 is SGHTA and CDR2 FQGNSA. This CDR3 region has 14 residues. V was clipped by 4 bases and J by 7 bases, with 14 bases between them. The CDR3 coding sequence is TGTGCCAGCAGCTCACGGGACGTCAAAAATGAGCAGTTCTTC. Amino acid sequence: CASSSRDVKNEQFF.

CDR3 nucleotide sequence: TGTGCCAGCAGCTTGCAGGGGGGTGAAGCTTTCTTT. Translating gives CASSLQGGEAFF. The rearrangement joins TRBV5-5 to TRBJ1-1; TRBD1 agrees at 7 bases. Losses at the gene ends were 1 base for V and 7 bases for J; bases not matched to a gene: 1. This CDR3 spans 12 amino acids. CDR1 is SGHKS and CDR2 is YYEKEE in the germline V gene (reference sequence).

The V call is TRBV28, the J call TRBJ2-1; TRBD1 agrees at 7 bases. J was trimmed by 7 bases and V by 2 bases; bases with no gene match: 5. The CDR3 totals 14 residues. Germline CDR1 and CDR2: MDHEN and SYDVKM. CDR3: CASSLVRGYNEQFF. The DNA of the CDR3 is TGTGCCAGCAGTTTAGTCAGGGGGTATAATGAGCAGTTCTTC.

The chain recombines TRBV9 with TRBJ2-7; a weak D match, TRBD1 (5 bases). This CDR3 is built from 15 residues. V was pared by 0 bases and J by 6 bases, with 16 bases between. Germline assignment: CDR1 SGDLS and CDR2 YYNGEE. The CDR3 loop is CASSVVAGPQGEQYF. The CDR3, as DNA: TGTGCCAGCAGCGTAGTGGCAGGGCCCCAGGGCGAGCAGTACTTC.

The V call is TRBV7-9, the J call TRBJ2-5, with a possible D match to TRBD1 (6 bases). Germline CDR1 SEHNR, CDR2 FQNEAQ (reference sequence). V was pared by 4 bases and J by 5 bases, with 23 bases between. This CDR3 region has 17 residues. CDR3 nucleotide sequence: TGTGCCAGCAGCTCCCCCGGGACAAGGGACCCATCGGAGACCCAGTACTTC. It is translated as CASSSPGTRDPSETQYF. The entire variable domain, with the rest obtained from reference TRBV7-9 and TRBJ2-5, is as follows: DTGVSQNPRHKITKRGQNVTFRCDPISEHNRLYWYRQTLGQGPEFLTYFQNEAQLEKSRLLSDRFSAERPKGSFSTLEIQRTEQGDSAMYLCASSSPGTRDPSETQYFGPGTRLLVL.

The chain has TRBV7-6 and TRBJ1-2, with D maybe TRBD1 (5 bases). The CDR3 is 15 amino acids. Trimming took off 8 bases at V and 0 bases at J, with 16 bases between the two ends. Looked up from germline, CDR1 is SGHVS and CDR2 is FNYEAQ. CDR3: CASWGYGKANYGYTF. The CDR3 DNA follows: TGTGCCAGCTGGGGGTACGGGAAAGCTAACTATGGCTACACCTTC.

The gene calls are TRBV4-1 and TRBJ2-7, with 11 bases fitting TRBD2. V dropped 0 bases and J dropped 3; count of bases not matched to a gene: 1. This CDR3 has 15 residues. In germline, CDR1 is MGHRA, CDR2 YSYEKL. Here the CDR3 DNA reads TGCGCCAGCAGCCAAGAAACTAGCGGGAGCTACGAGCAGTACTTC. Protein: CASSQETSGSYEQYF.

This rearrangement joins TRBV27 to TRBJ2-3; D tentatively reads TRBD1 or TRBD2 (5 bases each). The CDR3 consists of 13 residues. V lost 5 bases to trimming and J lost 5 bases, with 11 bases between them. Germline V gene sequence: CDR1 MNHEY, CDR2 SMNVEV (reference sequence). CDR3 sequence: CASSRPGGDTQYF. The CDR3 DNA reads TGTGCCAGCAGTCGACCTGGGGGAGATACGCAGTATTTT.

The V call is TRBV7-2, the J call TRBJ2-3; D is perhaps TRBD1 (6 bases). The V end lost 3 bases, the J end lost 3 bases, and 13 bases lay between the germline ends. CDR1 and CDR2 (germline): SGHTA, FQGNSA. The CDR3 runs to 15 residues. The CDR3 DNA reads TGTGCCAGCAGCTTGGGTGGGGGCTGGACAGATACGCAGTATTTT. This codes for CASSLGGGWTDTQYF. Full variable domain (missing parts from reference TRBV7-2 and TRBJ2-3): GAGVSQSPSNKVTEKGKDVELRCDPISGHTALYWYRQSLGQGLEFLIYFQGNSAPDKSGLPSDRFSAERTGGSVSTLTIQRTQQEDSAVYLCASSLGGGWTDTQYFGPGTRLTVL.

The CDR3 nucleotides are TGCGCCAGCTATCCCGGGGGGGGGCTTAGTAACATTGCCTACACCTTC. Protein sequence: CASYPGGGLSNIAYTF. V usage is TRBV10-2 and J usage is TRBJ1-2, with a tentative D call TRBD1 (6 bases). The germline CDR1 and CDR2 sequences are WSHSY and SAAADI. Trimming took off 8 bases at V and 10 bases at J, with 29 bases between the two ends. The CDR3 spans 16 residues.

The chain uses TRBV9 and TRBJ1-1; D is uncertain. V dropped 4 bases and J dropped 5 bases, with 12 bases sitting between them. CDR1 is SGDLS and CDR2 is YYNGEE in the germline V gene. The length of the CDR3 is 13 residues. CDR3 protein: CASSPALGTEAFF. The CDR3 nucleotides are TGTGCCAGCAGCCCCGCTCTGGGAACTGAAGCTTTCTTT.

The CDR3 DNA reads TGTGCCAGCAGTCCTAGTATCGGGAATTACGAGCAGTACTTC. Translation gives CASSPSIGNYEQYF. The chain recombines TRBV7-6 with TRBJ2-7, with D perhaps TRBD2 (5 bases). There are 14 residues in the CDR3. CDR1 and CDR2 (germline): SGHVS, FNYEAQ. V was clipped by 6 bases and J by 4 bases, with 16 bases between them. Complete variable domain (other parts from reference TRBV7-6 and TRBJ2-7): GAGVSQSPRYKVTKRGQDVALRCDPISGHVSLYWYRQALGQGPEFLTYFNYEAQQDKSGLPNDRFSAERPEGSISTLTIQRTEQRDSAMYRCASSPSIGNYEQYFGPGTRLTVT.

The chain couples TRBV5-6 to TRBJ1-2; D perhaps matches TRBD1 (5 bases). Trimming took 6 bases from V and 6 from J, leaving 12 bases between them. Germline V gives CDR1 SGHDT, CDR2 YYEEEE. This CDR3 region has 12 residues. The CDR3 spells CASTYGGNGYTF. The DNA of the CDR3 is TGTGCCAGCACCTACGGGGGGAATGGCTACACCTTC.

There are a few counts of this clone. The chain links TRBV7-9 to TRBJ1-5; D perhaps matches TRBD1 (6 bases). Germline values: CDR1 SEHNR, CDR2 FQNEAQ (reference sequence). The ends were cut back, 1 base at V and 5 bases at J, with 15 bases in the middle. The CDR3 has 16 amino acids. CDR3 sequence reads: CASSLGDTGWDQPQHF. The CDR3 DNA reads as TGTGCCAGCAGCTTAGGGGACACGGGCTGGGATCAGCCCCAGCATTTT.

This clone is labeled as medium-sized. The gene calls are TRBV2 and TRBJ2-7; D is possibly TRBD2 (5 bases). Trimming removed 6 bases from V and 6 bases from J, with 18 bases in between. The germline V gene encodes CDR1 SNHLY and CDR2 FYNNEI. This CDR3 has 14 residues. DNA for the CDR3: TGTGCCAGCAGCACTAGAGCCCCCTCTCCCGAGCAGTACTTC. Protein product: CASSTRAPSPEQYF.

The chain recombines TRBV6-5 with TRBJ2-1; 9 bases align to TRBD1. The CDR3 sequence is 16 residues long. V was clipped by 2 bases and J by 0 bases; unmatched bases: 2. CDR1 MNHEY and CDR2 SVGAGI come from the germline V gene. The CDR3 loop is CASSYGTGSSYNEQFF. The CDR3 DNA sequence: TGTGCCAGCAGTTACGGGACAGGGAGCTCCTACAATGAGCAGTTCTTC.

This rearrangement joins TRBV5-8 to TRBJ2-1; 10 bases agree with TRBD1. The V gene end was trimmed by 4 bases and the J gene end by 5 bases; junction bases not matched to a gene: 6. Germline V CDR1 and CDR2: SGHTS, YDEGEE. CDR3 length equals 15 residues. CDR3 region: CASSAGTGVNNEQFF. CDR3 nucleotide sequence: TGTGCCAGCAGCGCCGGGACAGGGGTCAACAATGAGCAGTTCTTC. The complete variable domain, with remaining parts taken from reference TRBV5-8 and TRBJ2-1, reads EAGVTQSPTHLIKTRGQQATLRCSPISGHTSVYWYQQALGLGLQFLLWYDEGEERNRGNFPPRFSGRQFPNYSSELNVNALELEDSALYLCASSAGTGVNNEQFFGPGTRLTVL.